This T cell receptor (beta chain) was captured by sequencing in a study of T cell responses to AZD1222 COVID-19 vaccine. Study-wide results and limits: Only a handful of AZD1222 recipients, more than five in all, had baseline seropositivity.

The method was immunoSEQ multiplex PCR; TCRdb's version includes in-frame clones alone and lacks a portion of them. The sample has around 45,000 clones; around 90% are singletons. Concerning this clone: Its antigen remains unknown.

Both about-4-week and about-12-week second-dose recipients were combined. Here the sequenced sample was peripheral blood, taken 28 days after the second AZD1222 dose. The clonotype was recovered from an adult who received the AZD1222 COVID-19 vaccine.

CDR3 residues: CAWSVPGGRGRYTEAFF. Written as DNA, the CDR3 is TGTGCCTGGAGTGTACCGGGGGGGCGCGGGAGGTACACTGAAGCTTTCTTT. This chain joins TRBV30 and TRBJ1-1; a possible D gene is TRBD1 (6 bases). The germline gives CDR1 GTSNPN, CDR2 SVGIG (reference sequence). Trimming shortened V by 0 bases and J by 3 bases, and 20 bases separated the two germline ends. The CDR3 runs to 17 residues. Full variable domain (missing parts from reference TRBV30 and TRBJ1-1): SQTIHQWPATLVQPVGSPLSLECTVEGTSNPNLYWYRQAAGRGLQLLFYSVGIGQISSEVPQNLSASRPQDRQFILSSKKLLLSDSGFYLCAWSVPGGRGRYTEAFFGQGTRLTVV.